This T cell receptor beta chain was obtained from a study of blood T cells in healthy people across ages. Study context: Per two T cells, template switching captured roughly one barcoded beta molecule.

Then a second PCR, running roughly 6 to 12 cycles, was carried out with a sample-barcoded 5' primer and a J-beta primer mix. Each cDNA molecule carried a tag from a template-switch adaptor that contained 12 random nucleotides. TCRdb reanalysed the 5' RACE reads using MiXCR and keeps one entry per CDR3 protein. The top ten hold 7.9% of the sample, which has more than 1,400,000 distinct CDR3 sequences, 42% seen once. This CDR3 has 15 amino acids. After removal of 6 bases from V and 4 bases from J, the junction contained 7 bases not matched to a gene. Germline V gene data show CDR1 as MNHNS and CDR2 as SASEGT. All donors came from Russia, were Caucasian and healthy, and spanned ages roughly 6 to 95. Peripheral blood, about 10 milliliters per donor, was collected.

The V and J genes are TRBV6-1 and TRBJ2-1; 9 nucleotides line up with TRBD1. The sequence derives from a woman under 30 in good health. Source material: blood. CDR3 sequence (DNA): TGTGCCAGCAGAGTGACCGGGACAGGGTACAATGAGCAGTTCTTC. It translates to CASRVTGTGYNEQFF.